A selection of T cell receptor beta chains follows, all from one sample in a study of blood T cells in healthy people across ages. TCRdb itself ran the 5' RACE reads through MiXCR, one entry per CDR3 protein. The sample has approximately 830,000 distinct CDR3 sequences; approximately 67% are singletons. The source material was blood. These receptors were taken from a man younger than 45 in good health. The CDR3 runs from the conserved cysteine through the conserved F or W. Each record gives: J gene, V gene, CDR3 protein.

TRBJ1-6	TRBV27	CASSTPGQGLSSAQSPLHF
-	TRBV19	CASSIAERGTQYF
TRBJ2-7	TRBV28	CASRGTGTPQGDEQYF
TRBJ2-4	TRBV6-2/TRBV6-3	CASSLTSGPWNEQYF
TRBJ2-3	TRBV6-2/TRBV6-3	CASGGPSTDTQYF
TRBJ1-2	TRBV6-6	CASTRDSLYGYTF
TRBJ1-1	TRBV29-1	CSVEDTAPNTEAFF
TRBJ2-7	TRBV4-3	CASSLTGGAGYEQYF
TRBJ2-3	TRBV20-1	CSARSPTDTQYF
TRBJ2-1	TRBV4-1	CASSQELAYEQFF
TRBJ2-1	TRBV29-1	CSVVAGGPYNEQFF
TRBJ2-5	TRBV6-2/TRBV6-3	CASSYSRGLHQETQYF
TRBJ2-3	TRBV10-3	CAISESGGRDTQYF
TRBJ2-4	TRBV27	CASSHDRKNIQYF
TRBJ1-2	TRBV27	CASISLTGGSRTYGYTF
TRBJ2-7	TRBV28	CATLTGDYGQYF
TRBJ2-1	TRBV4-3	CASSQGLGGPAYNEQFF
TRBJ2-6	TRBV24-1	CATSDLRGPGANVLTF
TRBJ2-7	TRBV7-2	CASSFDSSPGYEQYF
TRBJ2-7	TRBV12-3/TRBV12-4	CASSFFRGLKYF
TRBJ1-5	TRBV7-8	CASSLGRQGRYSNQPQHF
TRBJ2-1	TRBV4-3	CASSQEIAGGPSYNEQFF
TRBJ2-7	TRBV20-1	CSAKQGGYEQYF
TRBJ2-4	TRBV2	CASNQGTKNIQYF
-	TRBV4-1	CASSQDLRATYEQYF
TRBJ1-4	TRBV5-6	CASSPRTGGFEKLFF
TRBJ2-3	TRBV6-5	CASSPSDWDTQYF
TRBJ1-2	TRBV7-3	CASSDEGNYGYTF
TRBJ2-7	TRBV21-1	CASSESPTGGLMGEQYF
-	TRBV9	CASSVGGTGSHEQYF
TRBJ2-6	TRBV18	CASSPSARQCSGANVLTF
TRBJ2-5	TRBV20-1	CSAREPGGMTQYF
TRBJ2-7	TRBV28	CASNPSYRGSYEQYF
TRBJ2-5	TRBV5-1	CASSSLMGLSYQETQYF
TRBJ2-1	TRBV20-1	CSAPPGGRLGEQFF
-	TRBV7-2	CASSLGRAAYEQYF